This T cell receptor (beta chain) appears in the sequencing data of a study of blood T cell repertoires in COVID-19. Study-wide context: Spain, Italy and the United States supplied samples that represented acute and convalescent COVID-19. T cells, B-cell-depleted T cells, or PBMCs provided the cDNA or gDNA that served as material.

Assay used: immunoSEQ multiplex PCR; TCRdb lists only in-frame clones, some missing. The sample consists of over 10,000 clones, just over 85% of them appearing once. After removal of 4 bases from V and 0 bases from J, the junction contained 12 bases not matched to a gene. CDR3 length: 20 residues. CDR1 is SGHRS, CDR2 YFSETQ, per germline. Sequenced sample: peripheral blood. The V call is TRBV5-1, the J call TRBJ2-1; 14 bases map to TRBD2. The origin of this receptor is a human donor in a cohort sampled during active COVID-19. This CDR3 reads CASSRGTSGSRRSSYNEQFF. The CDR3 DNA is TGCGCCAGCAGCCGCGGGACTAGCGGGAGTAGACGGAGCTCCTACAATGAGCAGTTCTTC.